The 24 T cell receptor beta chains given below trace back to one sample, sequenced in a study of blood T cells in healthy people across ages. A second PCR of 7 to 11 cycles used a sample-barcoded 5' primer and a J-beta primer mix. MiXCR, applied by TCRdb to the 5' RACE reads, yields one record per CDR3 protein. The data show 650,000 to 800,000 distinct CDR3 sequences, 40% to 50% seen once. Material: blood. These receptors all come from a man between 60 and 75 years old in good health.

This clonotype was counted a few times. This chain uses TRBV29-1 with TRBJ2-7, with D unresolved. V lost 7 bases and J 5 bases, leaving 12 bases between the germline ends. CDR3 length equals 11 residues. From germline, CDR1 is SQVTM and CDR2 ANQGSEA. This CDR3 reads CSGADGDEQYF. For the CDR3, the DNA is TGCAGCGGGGCGGACGGAGACGAGCAGTACTTC.

The chain has TRBV20-1 and TRBJ2-2, with D perhaps being TRBD1 or TRBD2 (5 bases each). This CDR3 is 17 amino acids long. Trimming cost V 4 bases and J 0 bases, with 18 bases left between them. From germline, CDR1 is DFQATT and CDR2 SNEGSKA (reference sequence). CDR3 sequence reads: CSATSRRDRTNTGELFF. DNA for the CDR3: TGCAGTGCTACGTCACGACGGGACCGAACGAACACCGGGGAGCTGTTTTTT.

This chain joins TRBV15 and TRBJ2-4; 11 nucleotides align to TRBD2. CDR3 length: 16 residues. Germline V gene data show CDR1 as LNHNV and CDR2 as YYDKDF (reference sequence). V lost 0 bases, J lost 13 bases, and 11 bases stayed unmatched. The CDR3 nucleotides read TGTGCCACCAGCAGAGAACCGGGACTAGCGGCTACAGAGCAGTACTTC. Translation gives CATSREPGLAATEQYF.

The V gene is TRBV7-4, the J gene TRBJ1-6, with D hard to call. The CDR3 loop spans 14 amino acids. CDR1 SGHVT and CDR2 SQSDAQ come from the germline V gene. The germline V and J ends were trimmed by 3 bases and 9 bases, with 12 bases remaining between them. CDR3 DNA sequence: TGTGCCAGCAGCTTCGGACGGAACAGTTCACCCCTCCACTTT. Its translation is CASSFGRNSSPLHF.

In regard to this clonotype: At one of its ends the junction is not consistent with the germline gene, which may arise from a read error. The V call is TRBV7-7, the J call TRBJ2-1; 9 nucleotides match TRBD2. CDR3 length: 14 residues. Germline CDR1 SSHAT, CDR2 FNYEAQ (reference sequence). The CDR3 DNA reads as TGTGCTAGCAGCTTAGCGGGGGCCGTAAATGAGCAGTTCTTC. Its protein product is CASSLAGAVNEQFF.

V and J are TRBV27 and TRBJ2-4; D may be TRBD1 (6 bases). This CDR3 is 12 amino acids long. V was cut by 6 bases and J by 8 bases, with 11 bases left in between. Germline lookup yields CDR1 MNHEY and CDR2 SMNVEV (reference sequence). The CDR3: CASSQGGDIQYF. The CDR3 DNA reads TGTGCCAGCAGCCAAGGGGGAGACATTCAGTACTTC.

Note on this clonotype: Since a much larger clone is just one base distant, this may be a read error. The chain has TRBV7-2 and TRBJ2-5; D might be TRBD2 (5 bases). Near its end, the DNA agrees better with TRBJ2-1, so the J call may be wrong. Looked up from germline, CDR1 is SGHTA and CDR2 is FQGNSA. This CDR3 spans 15 amino acids. The CDR3 loop is CASSLAPVLGETQFF. For the CDR3, the DNA is TGTGCCAGCAGCTTAGCCCCGGTGCTTGGGGAGACCCAGTTCTTC.

This clonotype is a singleton in its sample. This chain uses TRBV18 with TRBJ1-5; D is uncertain. Trimming removed 4 bases from V and 0 bases from J, with 7 bases in between. The CDR3 is 14 residues long. Germline-derived CDR1 and CDR2 are KGHSH and LQKENI. As DNA, the CDR3 is TGTGCCAGCTCACTTTTCGATAGCAATCAGCCCCAGCATTTT. Encoded protein: CASSLFDSNQPQHF.

To note about this clonotype: This clone may be a read error of a much larger clone one base away. DNA of the CDR3: TGCAGCGCCCCCAAAGCGGGGTCCATAGAGACCCAGTACTTC. Protein sequence: CSAPKAGSIETQYF. V and J are TRBV29-1 and TRBJ2-5; 7 bases are a match to TRBD2. The CDR3 runs to 14 residues. Trimming cost V 7 bases and J 4 bases; bases outside gene matches: 12. Germline assignment: CDR1 SQVTM and CDR2 ANQGSEA.

This clonotype was detected only once. The chain employs TRBV12-3 or TRBV12-4 and TRBJ1-2; D is unclear. CDR3 length: 14 residues. Trimming left V 1 base short and J 6 bases short, with 12 bases between. CDR3 nucleotide sequence: TGTGCCAGCAGTTTAGGGGAAGGGCCCGATGGCTACACCTTC. Translation: CASSLGEGPDGYTF.

The genes are TRBV5-1 and TRBJ2-7, with D hard to call. Trimming pared 1 base from V and 6 bases from J, leaving 14 bases between. The CDR3 is 14 residues long. Per germline, CDR1 SGHRS and CDR2 YFSETQ. The CDR3 sequence is CASSLQPPMVEQYF. The CDR3 DNA reads as TGCGCCAGCAGCTTGCAACCCCCTATGGTCGAGCAGTACTTC.

The V gene is TRBV24-1, the J gene TRBJ2-5; maybe TRBD1 (7 bases). The CDR3 length is 12 residues. Germline lookup yields CDR1 KGHDR and CDR2 SFDVKD. V was pared by 7 bases and J by 7 bases, with 12 bases between. CDR3 sequence: CATSVQGGTQYF. The CDR3 region has the DNA TGTGCCACCAGCGTCCAGGGGGGGACCCAGTACTTC.

This clonotype was counted only a few times. The chain employs TRBV18 and TRBJ1-5; D ambiguous. The germline gives CDR1 KGHSH, CDR2 LQKENI. The CDR3 covers 14 residues. V lost 4 bases and J 9 bases, leaving 16 bases between the germline ends. The DNA of the CDR3 is TGTGCCAGCTCACTTCCCGGGAGGGTACTGCCCCAGCATTTT. Its translation: CASSLPGRVLPQHF.

CDR3 residues: CSAADRIDSNQPQHF. The CDR3 DNA sequence: TGCAGTGCCGCGGACAGGATCGATAGCAATCAGCCCCAGCATTTT. The chain combines TRBV20-1 with TRBJ1-5; 7 bases map to TRBD1. Germline V CDR1 and CDR2: DFQATT, SNEGSKA (reference sequence). The CDR3 length is 15 residues. Trimming removed 6 bases from V and 0 bases from J; junction bases left unmatched: 8.

This clonotype was detected a few times. The V gene is TRBV2, the J gene TRBJ2-1; 12 bases agree with TRBD2. The J call may be faulty, since TRBJ2-7 better matches the DNA end. The CDR3 runs to 14 residues. Germline CDR1 SNHLY, CDR2 FYNNEI. CDR3 protein: CASSTSGGYNEQYF. CDR3 bases: TGTGCCAGCAGTACTAGCGGGGGGTACAATGAGCAGTACTTC.

J is TRBJ2-7 and V is TRBV12-3 or TRBV12-4; TRBD1 is a possible D gene (5 bases). The J call may be mistaken, given a closer DNA end match to TRBJ2-5. The CDR3 has 15 amino acids. CDR3 DNA sequence: TGTGCCAGCAGTTTGGGCAGGGCGCCCAGGGAGACCCAGTACTTC. Translation: CASSLGRAPRETQYF.

The V and J genes are TRBV20-1 and TRBJ2-2; 8 nucleotides line up with TRBD2. Per the germline V gene, CDR1 is DFQATT and CDR2 is SNEGSKA (reference sequence). The CDR3 loop spans 16 amino acids. V dropped 2 bases and J dropped 0; count of bases not matched to a gene: 5. CDR3 residues: CSARPSGRSNTGELFF. The DNA of the CDR3 is TGCAGTGCTAGACCTAGCGGGCGATCGAACACCGGGGAGCTGTTTTTT.

V is TRBV12-3 or TRBV12-4 and J is TRBJ2-1, with 8 bases identical to TRBD2. Losses at the gene ends were 3 bases for V and 5 bases for J; bases not matched to a gene: 6. The CDR3 totals 15 residues. For the CDR3, the DNA is TGTGCCAGCAGTTTTATTAGCGGGGTCCACAATGAGCAGTTCTTC. Translated: CASSFISGVHNEQFF.

This clonotype was seen a handful of times. This chain uses TRBV29-1 with TRBJ2-5; 7 bases are shared with TRBD2. Germline CDR1 SQVTM, CDR2 ANQGSEA. The CDR3 spans 15 residues. With V trimmed by 6 bases and J by 11 bases, 21 bases remained unmatched. This CDR3 is CSVAPTAGVYNEQYF. In DNA form, the CDR3 reads TGCAGCGTGGCCCCTACGGCGGGGGTGTACAATGAGCAGTACTTC.

The V and J genes are TRBV6-1 and TRBJ2-6, with D perhaps given as TRBD1 or TRBD2 (6 bases each). The CDR3 is 18 amino acids. Germline values: CDR1 MNHNS, CDR2 SASEGT. Trimming removed 6 bases from V and 1 base from J, with 19 bases in between. CDR3 amino acids: CASSRPRGGGSGANVLTF. In nucleotides, the CDR3 is TGTGCCAGCAGCAGACCCAGGGGAGGAGGGTCTGGGGCCAACGTCCTGACTTTC.

This chain joins TRBV4-3 and TRBJ2-2, with 9 bases matching TRBD1. V was clipped by 0 bases and J by 6 bases; unmatched bases: 5. The CDR3 runs 16 residues. The germline V gene has CDR1 LGHNA and CDR2 YSLEER. The CDR3 region is CASSQDQGQGPGELFF. CDR3 DNA: TGCGCCAGCAGCCAAGATCAGGGACAGGGACCCGGGGAGCTGTTTTTT.

This clonotype was detected only a few times. This rearrangement joins TRBV6-2 or TRBV6-3 to TRBJ2-7; either TRBD1 or TRBD2 may fit D (5 bases each). Deletions cut 4 bases from V and 3 bases from J, with 19 bases between. CDR3 length: 16 residues. Germline values: CDR1 MNHEY, CDR2 SVGEGT. CDR3 in DNA: TGTGCCAGCAGTTTTACCCCCGGGACCACCGGCTACGAGCAGTACTTC. As protein: CASSFTPGTTGYEQYF.

The V gene is TRBV5-1, the J gene TRBJ1-1; a possible D gene is TRBD1 (6 bases). The V gene lost 3 bases and the J gene lost 5 bases, with 17 bases spanning the gap. The V gene's germline CDR1 is SGHRS and CDR2 YFSETQ. The CDR3 extends over 15 amino acids. For the CDR3, the DNA is TGCGCCAGCAGCTGGGGGACACCCTTGAGAACTGAAGCTTTCTTT. It specifies CASSWGTPLRTEAFF.

This clonotype came up a few times. The rearrangement uses TRBV20-1 and TRBJ1-2, with D uncertain. The V and J ends lost 3 bases and 7 bases respectively, with 9 bases between them. This CDR3 contains 11 residues. CDR1 DFQATT and CDR2 SNEGSKA come from the germline V gene (reference sequence). CDR3 DNA: TGCAGTGCTAGCGTGGGAATTGGCTACACCTTC. As protein: CSASVGIGYTF.